The T cell receptor (beta chain) under discussion was sequenced for a study of T cells in Graves' hyperthyroidism and ophthalmopathy (dated by TCRdb to between 2017 and 2020). Background on the whole study: Peripheral blood samples were taken at initial diagnosis, before any treatment was given. To identify TCR V-J signatures that set the groups apart, the researchers used a discovery cohort of more than 95 patients, made up of some 41 with Graves' ophthalmopathy and 57 with stable Graves' hyperthyroidism. An independent validation cohort of under 20 hyperthyroidism patients and over 15 patients who later progressed to ophthalmopathy tested prospective prediction of ophthalmopathy. For training and testing, the approximately 92 patients in the discovery cohort were randomly divided in a 7:3 ratio. In about 6 Graves' hyperthyroidism patients, the study also compared T-cell repertoires from thyroid tissue with T-cell repertoires from blood. Following sampling, methimazole starting at 30 mg daily was given to hyperthyroidism patients, and high-dose intravenous methylprednisolone was given to ophthalmopathy patients. According to the paper, TCR Vbeta CDR3 sequencing was carried out on over 130 peripheral blood samples, which came from under 50 ophthalmopathy, 70 to 80 hyperthyroidism and roughly 17 progressor patients. General conclusions and limits of the study: In validation, the model predicted progression to ophthalmopathy with over 60% sensitivity and 72% to 85% specificity, a median of roughly seven months before onset. No statistical method was used to set the sample size in advance, and investigators knew the group allocation. In cross-validation, a model built on a 13 V-J signature told ophthalmopathy apart from stable hyperthyroidism with 85% to 90% sensitivity and 81% to 82% specificity, and in testing the same model reached 80%/75%. Blood samples also contained most of the expanded thyroid clonotypes (frequency above 0.001), which suggests that blood repertoires may reflect thyroid immune responses.

TCR beta CDR3 regions were amplified from RNA transcripts. A first-round RT-PCR of the TCR CDR3 used the HTBI primer set with the Qiagen OneStep RT-PCR kit. A second multiplex PCR round built the libraries, followed by size selection and purification. Sequencing of the libraries was done on an Illumina HiSeq2000 using paired-end 100 bp reads. The authors processed their data as follows. SOAPnuke was used to process the raw data, with reads discarded if the reads contained adapters or uncalled bases, had a mean Phred below 15, or lacked an exact constant-primer or identifier match. High-quality paired reads were merged using COPE v1.2.5, and each unique nucleotide sequence was defined as a clonotype. Clonotypes were aligned to IMGT TRBV, TRBD and TRBJ reference segments using MiTCR v1.1. The analysis was restricted to V-J combinations with a frequency above 0.0001, which together covered 99.2% of the repertoires. The TCS score was defined as the ratio of F50 (clonal expansion) to E x V (chaos), calculated using BLOSUM62-based TCRdist between CDR3 peptides within each V-J. Welch's t-statistics and random forest reduced just over 500 V-J features to 10 to 15, which were used in a naive Bayes classifier (R e1071). TCRdb redid the processing of the public reads, applying fastp at Q25 and MiXCR, and retained in-frame beta chains. CDR3 protein sequences are deduplicated, and each keeps its most common genes and DNA. These V and J calls originate from TCRdb's pipeline instead of the authors' own analysis. Across this sample there are hundreds of thousands of distinct CDR3 sequences, with around 15% seen only once. The top ten clones comprise 3% to 4% of the sample.

In the ophthalmopathy patients, disease was moderately to severely active, with a Clinical Activity Score of 3 or more, a NOSPECS grade of 4 or more, and a duration of less than 3 months. Patients with uncontrolled infections, other autoimmune diseases, pregnancy or lactation were excluded. Diagnoses were based on clinical symptoms, serum thyroxine and TRAb, thyroid ultrasound and orbital computed tomography. PBMCs were separated from 7.5 to 10 ml of fresh peripheral blood using Ficoll-Paque density gradient centrifugation. Trizol reagent was used to extract total RNA, and RNA quality was then checked on an Agilent 2100 Bioanalyzer. Worth noting for this clonotype: Its cognate antigen has yet to be identified. Qualities for individual bases were not recorded, and no much larger clone is one base off.

The V end loses 7 bases and the J end loses 6 bases, and a stretch of 18 bases separates them. Taken from the germline V gene, the CDR1 and CDR2 loops are SNHLY and FYNNEI. Including cysteine and phenylalanine, the CDR3 has 15 amino acids. Only the CDR3 DNA stays, 45 bases, in frame from base 1. The specimen was blood. This receptor chain uses TRBV2 and TRBJ1-4, with the D gene uncertain. The receptor comes from a woman between 40 and 50 years old with Graves' ophthalmopathy. This receptor has the CDR3 CASTPNSLGHEKLFF. The nucleotide sequence reads TGTGCCAGCACTCCCAACAGCTTAGGGCATGAAAAACTGTTTTTT. The reference TRBV2 and TRBJ1-4 proteins fill in what lies around the CDR3, so the full variable domain reads EPEVTQTPSHQVTQMGQEVILRCVPISNHLYFYWYRQILGQKVEFLVSFYNNEISEKSEIFDDQFSVERPDGSNFTLKIRSTKLEDSAMYFCASTPNSLGHEKLFFGSGTQLSVL.